This TCR beta chain was observed in a study of vaccination effects on CD4 cells after COVID-19. The germline V gene has CDR1 MDHEN and CDR2 SYDVKM. The CDR3 sequence is 17 residues long. V lost 8 bases, J lost 4 bases, and 19 bases stayed unmatched. As for this clone: Its matching antigen is unknown.

Sequenced by immunoSEQ multiplex PCR; TCRdb stores in-frame clones only, minus some. Of tens of thousands of clones in the sample, approximately 77% were seen once. Cultured cells yielded isolated CD4+ T cells after 10 days. The clonotype comes from a human donor who received a COVID-19 vaccine. This chain uses TRBV28 with TRBJ2-7; the match to TRBD1 covers 8 bases. Specimen: CD4+ T cells from PBMCs cultured without peptide, collected before COVID-19 vaccination. The CDR3 is CASGTNRGQDRPYEQYV. The CDR3 coding sequence is TGTGCCAGCGGGACCAATCGGGGACAGGACCGTCCGTACGAGCAGTACGTC.